This passage covers 13 T cell receptor beta chains from one sample sequenced in a study of OX40 agonist ivuxolimab in advanced cancers. The protocol was immunoSEQ multiplex PCR, while the TCRdb copy is restricted to in-frame clones and leaves out a portion. Of tens of thousands of clones listed, around 84% are singletons. The sample in question was CD4+ or CD8+ T cells sorted from blood, obtained in a trial of the OX40 agonist ivuxolimab. The receptors were gathered from an adult with an advanced solid tumor such as melanoma, head and neck, liver or kidney cancer.

CDR3 residues: CASSRTTGENQPQHF. DNA for the CDR3: TGTGCCAGCAGCCGGACGACCGGGGAAAATCAGCCCCAGCATTTT. V usage is TRBV7-2 and J usage is TRBJ1-5; D uncertain. Trimming pared 5 bases from V and 4 bases from J, leaving 15 bases between. The CDR3 is 15 amino acids. Germline-derived CDR1 and CDR2 are SGHTA and FQGNSA.

The chain recombines TRBV7-8 with TRBJ1-2; weak D call: TRBD1 (5 bases). The CDR3 consists of 15 residues. V lost 2 bases, J lost 1 base, and 11 bases lay in between. In germline, CDR1 is SGHVS, CDR2 FQNEAQ. For the CDR3, the DNA is TGTGCCAGCAGCTTACCGGTGGGGGATAACTATGGCTACACCTTC. Amino acids: CASSLPVGDNYGYTF.

Here the CDR3 DNA reads TGTGCCAGCAGCCAAGAACATATCAGCACAGATACGCAGTATTTT. It translates to CASSQEHISTDTQYF. The rearrangement links TRBV14 to TRBJ2-3; no clear D. Per the germline V gene, CDR1 is SGHDN and CDR2 is FVKESK. V lost 0 bases to trimming and J lost 0 bases, with 7 bases between them. This CDR3 has 15 residues.

The gene calls are TRBV4-3 and TRBJ1-1; D call uncertain. Germline lookup yields CDR1 LGHNA and CDR2 YSLEER. The CDR3 extends over 15 amino acids. V was cut by 0 bases and J by 1 base, with 9 bases left in between. CDR3 sequence: CASSQDRAGNTEAFF. In DNA form, the CDR3 reads TGCGCCAGCAGCCAAGATCGGGCGGGGAACACTGAAGCTTTCTTT.

The V call is TRBV6-1, the J call TRBJ2-7; D possibly uses TRBD1 or TRBD2 (6 bases each). Trimming shortened V by 10 bases and J by 4 bases, and 20 bases separated the two germline ends. Germline loops: CDR1 MNHNS, CDR2 SASEGT. The CDR3 is 14 residues long. This CDR3 reads CATTNIPGAYEQYF. As DNA, the CDR3 is TGTGCCACAACGAACATCCCGGGGGCTTACGAGCAGTACTTC.

The chain combines TRBV7-6 with TRBJ2-1; 8 bases are a match to TRBD2. Germline loops: CDR1 SGHVS, CDR2 FNYEAQ. With V trimmed by 4 bases and J by 9 bases, 5 bases remained unmatched. The CDR3 is 13 amino acids. The CDR3 loop reads CASSSGLAGEQFF. CDR3 sequence (DNA): TGTGCCAGCAGCTCGGGGCTAGCGGGTGAGCAGTTCTTC.

This clone has just a few counts. V gene TRBV9 combines with J gene TRBJ1-2; D might be TRBD1 (6 bases). The ends were cut back, 2 bases at V and 6 bases at J, with 23 bases in the middle. Per germline, CDR1 SGDLS and CDR2 YYNGEE. The CDR3 sequence is 17 residues long. The CDR3 sequence: CASSVHSTRGGSDGYTF. The DNA for the CDR3 is TGTGCCAGCAGCGTTCATTCCACTCGTGGGGGCTCGGATGGCTACACCTTC.

The rearrangement links TRBV27 to TRBJ2-5; 11 nucleotides agree with TRBD1. Germline trimming cut 5 bases from V and 4 bases from J; bases unmatched to any gene: 3. Germline-derived CDR1 and CDR2 are MNHEY and SMNVEV (reference sequence). There are 14 residues in the CDR3. The CDR3 DNA is TGTGCCAGCAGTCCGGGACAGGGGGTAGAGACCCAGTACTTC. Translated: CASSPGQGVETQYF.

The chain employs TRBV6-5 and TRBJ2-5, with D unclear. Trimming removed 0 bases from V and 6 bases from J, with 11 bases in between. The CDR3 contains 14 residues. Germline V lookup: CDR1 MNHEY, CDR2 SVGAGI. CDR3 sequence reads: CASSYSNTPQTQYF. The CDR3 DNA reads TGTGCCAGCAGTTACTCGAATACCCCTCAGACCCAGTACTTC.

This clone was seen more than once but under ten times. The chain uses TRBV30 and TRBJ1-1; TRBD1 might be the D (5 bases). The germline V gene encodes CDR1 GTSNPN and CDR2 SVGIG (reference sequence). V lost 3 bases and J lost 0, with 8 bases in between. The CDR3 contains 13 residues. CDR3 bases: TGTGCCTGGAGGGGGCCCATGAACACTGAAGCTTTCTTT. Its protein product is CAWRGPMNTEAFF. Together with reference TRBV30 and TRBJ1-1, the CDR3 gives the full variable domain: SQTIHQWPATLVQPVGSPLSLECTVEGTSNPNLYWYRQAAGRGLQLLFYSVGIGQISSEVPQNLSASRPQDRQFILSSKKLLLSDSGFYLCAWRGPMNTEAFFGQGTRLTVV.

V and J are TRBV30 and TRBJ2-7, with 9 positions matching TRBD1. The CDR3 runs to 14 residues. CDR1 is GTSNPN, CDR2 SVGIG, per germline (reference sequence). V trimming: 3 bases; J trimming: 2 bases; junction bases outside the gene matches: 5. The CDR3: CAWRAGTGPYEQYF. CDR3 DNA sequence: TGTGCCTGGAGGGCCGGGACAGGGCCCTACGAGCAGTACTTC.

The V call is TRBV9, the J call TRBJ2-5, with D unresolved. Germline CDR1 and CDR2: SGDLS and YYNGEE. The V end was cut by 4 bases, the J end by 1 base, with 14 bases between. The CDR3 consists of 15 residues. CDR3 nucleotides: TGTGCCAGCAGCCCCCATGGATCTCCCCAAGAGACCCAGTACTTC. Protein sequence: CASSPHGSPQETQYF.

J is TRBJ1-5 and V is TRBV4-1; TRBD1 matches at 7 bases. The V and J ends lost 4 bases and 3 bases, in that order; junction bases with no gene match: 6. Germline CDR1 MGHRA, CDR2 YSYEKL. This CDR3 is built from 15 residues. CDR3 DNA sequence: TGCGCCAGCAGCCCCTCACAGGGGTCCAATCAGCCCCAGCATTTT. This codes for CASSPSQGSNQPQHF.